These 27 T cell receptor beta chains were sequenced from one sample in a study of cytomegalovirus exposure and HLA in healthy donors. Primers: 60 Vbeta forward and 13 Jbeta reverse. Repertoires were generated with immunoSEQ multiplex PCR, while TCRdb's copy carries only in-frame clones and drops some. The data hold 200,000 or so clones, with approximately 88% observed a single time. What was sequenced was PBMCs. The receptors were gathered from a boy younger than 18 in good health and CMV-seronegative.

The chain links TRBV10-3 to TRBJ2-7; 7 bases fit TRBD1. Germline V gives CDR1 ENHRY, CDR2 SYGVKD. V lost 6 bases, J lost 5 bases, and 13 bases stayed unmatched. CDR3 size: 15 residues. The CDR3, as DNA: TGTGCCATCAGCGGAAGGGACAGCCTCCTAGACGAGCAGTACTTC. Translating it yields CAISGRDSLLDEQYF.

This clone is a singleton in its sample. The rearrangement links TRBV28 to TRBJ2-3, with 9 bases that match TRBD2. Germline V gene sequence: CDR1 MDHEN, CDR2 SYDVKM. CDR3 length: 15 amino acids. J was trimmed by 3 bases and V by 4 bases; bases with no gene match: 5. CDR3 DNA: TGTGCCAGCAGTTCGGCTAGCGGGATAACAGATACGCAGTATTTT. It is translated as CASSSASGITDTQYF.

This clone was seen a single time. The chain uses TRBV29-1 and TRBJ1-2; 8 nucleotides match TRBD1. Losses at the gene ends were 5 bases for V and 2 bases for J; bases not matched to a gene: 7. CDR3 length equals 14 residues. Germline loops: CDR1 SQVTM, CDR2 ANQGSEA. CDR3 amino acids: CSVTLGQENYGYTF. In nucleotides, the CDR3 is TGCAGCGTTACTTTGGGACAGGAGAACTATGGCTACACCTTC. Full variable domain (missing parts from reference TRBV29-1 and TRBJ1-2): SAVISQKPSRDICQRGTSLTIQCQVDSQVTMMFWYRQQPGQSLTLIATANQGSEATYESGFVIDKFPISRPNLTFSTLTVSNMSPEDSSIYLCSVTLGQENYGYTFGSGTRLTVV.

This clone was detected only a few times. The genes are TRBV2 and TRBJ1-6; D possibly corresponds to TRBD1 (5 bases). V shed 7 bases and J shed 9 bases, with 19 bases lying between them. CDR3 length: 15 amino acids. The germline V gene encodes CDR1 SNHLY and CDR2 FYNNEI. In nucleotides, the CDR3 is TGTGCCAGCATCCAGGGAGGAGGGGCTATTTCACCCCTCCACTTT. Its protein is CASIQGGGAISPLHF. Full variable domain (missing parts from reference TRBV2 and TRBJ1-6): EPEVTQTPSHQVTQMGQEVILRCVPISNHLYFYWYRQILGQKVEFLVSFYNNEISEKSEIFDDQFSVERPDGSNFTLKIRSTKLEDSAMYFCASIQGGGAISPLHFGNGTRLTVT.

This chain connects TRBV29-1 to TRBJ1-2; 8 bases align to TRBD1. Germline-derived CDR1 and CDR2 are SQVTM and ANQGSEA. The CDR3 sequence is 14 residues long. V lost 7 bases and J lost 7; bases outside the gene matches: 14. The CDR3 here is CSADTGQGAVGYTF. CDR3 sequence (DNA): TGCAGCGCCGATACCGGACAGGGAGCGGTTGGCTACACCTTC.

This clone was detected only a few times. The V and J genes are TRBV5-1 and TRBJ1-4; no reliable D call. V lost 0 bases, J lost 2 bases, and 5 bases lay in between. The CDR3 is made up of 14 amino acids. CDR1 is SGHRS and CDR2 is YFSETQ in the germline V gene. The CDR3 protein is CASSLAGTNEKLFF. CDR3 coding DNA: TGCGCCAGCAGCTTGGCGGGGACTAATGAAAAACTGTTTTTT.

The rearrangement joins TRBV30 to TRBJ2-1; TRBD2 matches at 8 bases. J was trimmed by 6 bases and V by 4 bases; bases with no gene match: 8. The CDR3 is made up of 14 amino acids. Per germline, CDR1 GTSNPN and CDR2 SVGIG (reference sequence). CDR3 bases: TGTGCCTGGATTCCGGGAGGGCCCCTCAATGAGCAGTTCTTC. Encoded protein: CAWIPGGPLNEQFF.

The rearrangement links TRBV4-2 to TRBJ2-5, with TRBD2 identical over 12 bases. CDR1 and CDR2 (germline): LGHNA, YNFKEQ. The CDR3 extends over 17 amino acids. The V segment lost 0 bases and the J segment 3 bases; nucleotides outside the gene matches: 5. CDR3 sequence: CASSQEASGGVKETQYF. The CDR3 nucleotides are TGTGCCAGCAGCCAAGAGGCTAGCGGGGGGGTTAAAGAGACCCAGTACTTC.

CDR3 amino acids: CASSFGTGQFTGYTF. As DNA, the CDR3 is TGTGCCAGCAGCTTCGGGACAGGGCAATTCACTGGCTACACCTTC. The chain combines TRBV7-2 with TRBJ1-2; 9 bases are a match to TRBD1. The CDR3 spans 15 residues. The V segment lost 3 bases and the J segment 7 bases; nucleotides outside the gene matches: 9. CDR1 SGHTA and CDR2 FQGNSA come from the germline V gene.

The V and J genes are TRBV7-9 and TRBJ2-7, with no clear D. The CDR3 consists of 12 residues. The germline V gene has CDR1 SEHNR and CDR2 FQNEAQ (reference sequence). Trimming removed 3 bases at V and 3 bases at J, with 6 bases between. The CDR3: CASSLADYEQYF. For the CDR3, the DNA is TGTGCCAGCAGCTTGGCGGACTACGAGCAGTACTTC.

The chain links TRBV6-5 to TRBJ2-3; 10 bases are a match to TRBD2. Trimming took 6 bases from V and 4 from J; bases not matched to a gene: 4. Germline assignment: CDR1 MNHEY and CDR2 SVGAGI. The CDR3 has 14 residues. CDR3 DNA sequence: TGTGCCAGCAGGAGAGCGGGAGGGGCAGATACGCAGTATTTT. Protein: CASRRAGGADTQYF.

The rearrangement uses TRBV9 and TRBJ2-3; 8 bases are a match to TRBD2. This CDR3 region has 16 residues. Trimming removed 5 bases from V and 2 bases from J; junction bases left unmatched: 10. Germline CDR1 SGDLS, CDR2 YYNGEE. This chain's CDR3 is CASSPHSGEITDTQYF. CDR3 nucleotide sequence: TGTGCCAGCAGTCCTCATAGCGGGGAGATCACAGATACGCAGTATTTT.

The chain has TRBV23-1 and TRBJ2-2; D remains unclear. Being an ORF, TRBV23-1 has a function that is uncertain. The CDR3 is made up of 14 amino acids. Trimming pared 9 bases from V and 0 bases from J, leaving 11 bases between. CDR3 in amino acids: CASLVQANTGELFF. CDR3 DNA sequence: TGCGCCAGTTTGGTCCAGGCGAACACCGGGGAGCTGTTTTTT.

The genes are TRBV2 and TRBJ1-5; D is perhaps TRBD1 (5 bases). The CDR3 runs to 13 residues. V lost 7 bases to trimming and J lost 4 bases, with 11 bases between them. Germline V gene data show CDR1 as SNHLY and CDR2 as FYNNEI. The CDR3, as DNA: TGTGCCAGCAACCAAAGACAGAATCAGCCCCAGCATTTT. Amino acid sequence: CASNQRQNQPQHF. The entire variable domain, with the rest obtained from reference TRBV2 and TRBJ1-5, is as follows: EPEVTQTPSHQVTQMGQEVILRCVPISNHLYFYWYRQILGQKVEFLVSFYNNEISEKSEIFDDQFSVERPDGSNFTLKIRSTKLEDSAMYFCASNQRQNQPQHFGDGTRLSIL.

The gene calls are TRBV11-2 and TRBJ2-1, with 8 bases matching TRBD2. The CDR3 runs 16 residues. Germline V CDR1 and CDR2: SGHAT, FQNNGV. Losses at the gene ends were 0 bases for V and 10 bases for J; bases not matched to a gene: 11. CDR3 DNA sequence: TGTGCCAGCAGCTTAGAAATAAGCGGGAGTGGCGGAGAGCAGTTCTTC. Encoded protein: CASSLEISGSGGEQFF.

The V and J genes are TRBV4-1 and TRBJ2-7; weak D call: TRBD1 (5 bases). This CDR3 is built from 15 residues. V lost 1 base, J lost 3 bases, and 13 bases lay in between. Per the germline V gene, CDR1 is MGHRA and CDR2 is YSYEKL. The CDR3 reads CASSQVQGMSYEQYF. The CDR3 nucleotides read TGCGCCAGCAGCCAAGTCCAGGGTATGAGCTACGAGCAGTACTTC.

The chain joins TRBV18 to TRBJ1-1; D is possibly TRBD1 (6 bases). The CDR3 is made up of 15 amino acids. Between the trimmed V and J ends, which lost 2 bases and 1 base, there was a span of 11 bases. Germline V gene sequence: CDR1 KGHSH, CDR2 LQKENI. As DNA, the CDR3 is TGTGCCAGCTCACCAACGACAGGAGCGAACACTGAAGCTTTCTTT. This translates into CASSPTTGANTEAFF.

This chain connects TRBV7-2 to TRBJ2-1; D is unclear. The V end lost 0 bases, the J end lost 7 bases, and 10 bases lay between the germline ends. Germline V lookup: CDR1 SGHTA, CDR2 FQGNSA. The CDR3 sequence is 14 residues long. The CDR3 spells CASSLALADNEQFF. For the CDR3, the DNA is TGTGCCAGCAGCTTAGCGCTGGCAGATAATGAGCAGTTCTTC.

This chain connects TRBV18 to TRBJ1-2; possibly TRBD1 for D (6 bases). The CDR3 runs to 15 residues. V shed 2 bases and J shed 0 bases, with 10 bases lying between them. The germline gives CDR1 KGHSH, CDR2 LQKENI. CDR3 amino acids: CASSPDRQANYGYTF. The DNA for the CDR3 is TGTGCCAGCTCACCAGACAGGCAAGCTAACTATGGCTACACCTTC.

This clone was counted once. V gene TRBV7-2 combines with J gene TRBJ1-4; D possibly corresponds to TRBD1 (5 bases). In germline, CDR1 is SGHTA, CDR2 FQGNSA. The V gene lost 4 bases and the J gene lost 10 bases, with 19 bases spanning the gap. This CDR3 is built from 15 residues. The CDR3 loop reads CASSSTGTQAGKLFF. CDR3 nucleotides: TGTGCCAGCAGCTCAACCGGGACTCAGGCGGGAAAACTGTTTTTT.

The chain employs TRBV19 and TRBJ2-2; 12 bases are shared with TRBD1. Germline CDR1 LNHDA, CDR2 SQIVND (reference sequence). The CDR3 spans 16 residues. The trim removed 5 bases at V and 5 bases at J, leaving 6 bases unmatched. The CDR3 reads CASSLGQGAGTGELFF. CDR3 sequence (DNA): TGTGCCAGTAGTCTGGGACAGGGGGCAGGGACCGGGGAGCTGTTTTTT.

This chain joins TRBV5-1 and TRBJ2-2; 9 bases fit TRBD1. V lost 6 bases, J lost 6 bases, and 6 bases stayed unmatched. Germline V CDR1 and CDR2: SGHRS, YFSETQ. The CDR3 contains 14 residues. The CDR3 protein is CASKRTGEAGELFF. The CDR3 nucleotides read TGCGCCAGCAAGAGGACAGGGGAAGCCGGGGAGCTGTTTTTT. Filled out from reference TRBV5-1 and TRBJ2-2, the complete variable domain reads KAGVTQTPRYLIKTRGQQVTLSCSPISGHRSVSWYQQTPGQGLQFLFEYFSETQRNKGNFPGRFSGRQFSNSRSEMNVSTLELGDSALYLCASKRTGEAGELFFGEGSRLTVL.

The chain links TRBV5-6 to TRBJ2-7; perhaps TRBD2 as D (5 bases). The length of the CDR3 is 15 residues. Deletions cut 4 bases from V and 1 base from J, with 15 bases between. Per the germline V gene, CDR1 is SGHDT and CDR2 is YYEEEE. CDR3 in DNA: TGTGCCAGCAGCCCCGGAGGACCCTATTCCTACGAGCAGTACTTC. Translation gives CASSPGGPYSYEQYF.

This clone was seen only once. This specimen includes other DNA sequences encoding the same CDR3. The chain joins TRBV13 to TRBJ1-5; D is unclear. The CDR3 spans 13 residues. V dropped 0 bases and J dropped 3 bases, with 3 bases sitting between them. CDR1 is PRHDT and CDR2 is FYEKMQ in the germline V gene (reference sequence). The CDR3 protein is CASSLGLNQPQHF. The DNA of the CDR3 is TGTGCCAGCAGCTTAGGCCTCAATCAGCCCCAGCATTTT.

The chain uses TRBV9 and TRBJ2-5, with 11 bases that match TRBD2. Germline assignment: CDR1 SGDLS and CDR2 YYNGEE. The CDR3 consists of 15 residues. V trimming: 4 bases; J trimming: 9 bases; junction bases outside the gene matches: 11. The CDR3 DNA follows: TGTGCCAGCAGCCCGAGACTAGCGGGGAGGGGGGCCCAGTACTTC. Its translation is CASSPRLAGRGAQYF.

The CDR3 DNA is TGTGCCAGCAGCTTATTGACAGGGAAGGTCTATGGCTACACCTTC. The encoded protein is CASSLLTGKVYGYTF. This chain joins TRBV7-9 and TRBJ1-2; the match to TRBD1 covers 7 bases. The ends lost 2 bases at V and 4 bases at J; junction bases unmatched: 7. Germline loops: CDR1 SEHNR, CDR2 FQNEAQ (reference sequence). This CDR3 contains 15 residues.

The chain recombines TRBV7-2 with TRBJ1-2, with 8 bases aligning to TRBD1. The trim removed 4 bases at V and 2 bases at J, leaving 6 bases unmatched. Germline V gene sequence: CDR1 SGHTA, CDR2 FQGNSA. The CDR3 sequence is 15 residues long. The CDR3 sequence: CASSSSGGINYGYTF. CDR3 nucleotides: TGTGCCAGCAGCTCCTCAGGGGGCATAAACTATGGCTACACCTTC.